This is a list of T cell receptor beta chains from one sample in a study of neoadjuvant anti-PD-1 for oral cavity cancer. Here immunoSEQ multiplex PCR was the method, and the copy in TCRdb shows in-frame clones only, minus some. The table includes about 5,700 clones, roughly three fifths detected once. Sequenced here: tumor tissue, sampled before nivolumab (anti-PD-1) treatment. The origin of the receptors is a person between 40 and 79 years old with oral cavity squamous cell carcinoma. The CDR3 runs from the conserved cysteine through the conserved F or W. Each record gives: V gene, clone size, J gene, CDR3 length, D gene, CDR3 DNA, CDR3 protein. D genes are given only for firm matches. The listing skips clone size in some rows; elsewhere it reads once, few, many or a size class.

V gene: TRBV19
clone size: NA
J gene: TRBJ2-2
CDR3 length: 14
D gene: TRBD1
CDR3 DNA: TGTGCCAGTAAACCGGGACAGGGGGCCGGGGAGCTGTTTTTT
CDR3 protein: CASKPGQGAGELFF

V gene: TRBV4-1
clone size: NA
J gene: TRBJ2-5
CDR3 length: 16
D gene: TRBD2
CDR3 DNA: TGCGCCAGCAGCCAGGACGGCGGGAGGGCCGGAGAGACCCAGTACTTC
CDR3 protein: CASSQDGGRAGETQYF

V gene: TRBV11-2
clone size: few
J gene: TRBJ2-1
CDR3 length: 13
D gene: NA
CDR3 DNA: TGTGCCAGCAGCTTAGCGGACAGAAATGAGCAGTTCTTC
CDR3 protein: CASSLADRNEQFF

V gene: TRBV15
clone size: NA
J gene: TRBJ2-2
CDR3 length: 14
D gene: NA
CDR3 DNA: TGTGCCACCAGCAGACCCTCGGACACCGGGGAGCTGTTTTTT
CDR3 protein: CATSRPSDTGELFF

V gene: TRBV18
clone size: NA
J gene: TRBJ2-5
CDR3 length: 13
D gene: NA
CDR3 DNA: TGTGCCAGCTCCCAACGCCGCCAAGAGACCCAGTACTTC
CDR3 protein: CASSQRRQETQYF

V gene: TRBV10-1
clone size: NA
J gene: TRBJ1-1
CDR3 length: 14
D gene: NA
CDR3 DNA: TGCGCCAGCAGTGTTGGGAGGGTAGGTACTGAAGCTTTCTTT
CDR3 protein: CASSVGRVGTEAFF

V gene: TRBV6-5
clone size: few
J gene: TRBJ1-1
CDR3 length: 15
D gene: NA
CDR3 DNA: TGTGCCAGCAGCCATCCTCCGACTTCCTCCACTGAAGCTTTCTTT
CDR3 protein: CASSHPPTSSTEAFF

V gene: TRBV18
clone size: NA
J gene: TRBJ2-1
CDR3 length: 16
D gene: NA
CDR3 DNA: TGTGCCAGCTCACCAGAAATACGGTCAAGTCACAATGAGCAGTTCTTC
CDR3 protein: CASSPEIRSSHNEQFF

V gene: TRBV30
clone size: NA
J gene: TRBJ1-2
CDR3 length: 12
D gene: NA
CDR3 DNA: TGTGCCTGGAGTCTGTACCTCTATGGCTACACCTTC
CDR3 protein: CAWSLYLYGYTF

V gene: TRBV5-1
clone size: NA
J gene: TRBJ1-5
CDR3 length: 13
D gene: NA
CDR3 DNA: TGCGCCAGCAGGTTGGACAGCAATCAGCCCCAGCATTTT
CDR3 protein: CASRLDSNQPQHF

V gene: TRBV4-1
clone size: NA
J gene: TRBJ1-1
CDR3 length: 13
D gene: NA
CDR3 DNA: TGCGCCAGCAGCCGACCGGGACAAAATGGGGCTTTCTTT
CDR3 protein: CASSRPGQNGAFF

V gene: TRBV27
clone size: few
J gene: TRBJ1-1
CDR3 length: 16
D gene: NA
CDR3 DNA: TGTGCCAGCAGTTTATTAGGGGGGGGGTTGAACACTGAAGCTTTCTTT
CDR3 protein: CASSLLGGGLNTEAFF

V gene: TRBV2
clone size: NA
J gene: TRBJ2-1
CDR3 length: 13
D gene: NA
CDR3 DNA: TGTGCCAGCAGGAGGGTCGCCTACAATGAGCAGTTCTTC
CDR3 protein: CASRRVAYNEQFF

V gene: TRBV28
clone size: NA
J gene: TRBJ1-1
CDR3 length: 18
D gene: NA
CDR3 DNA: TGTGCCAGCAGTTCAAACGAAGCCTCCCGGGGGGCCAATACTGAAGCTTTCTTT
CDR3 protein: CASSSNEASRGANTEAFF

V gene: TRBV4-1
clone size: NA
J gene: TRBJ2-7
CDR3 length: 15
D gene: TRBD2
CDR3 DNA: TGCGCCAGCAGCCAAGCTAGCGGGAGCTCCTACGAGCAGTACTTC
CDR3 protein: CASSQASGSSYEQYF

V gene: TRBV7-3
clone size: NA
J gene: TRBJ2-1
CDR3 length: 15
D gene: TRBD2
CDR3 DNA: TGTGCCAGCAGCGCGTCGGGACTAGCGGGGGATGAGCAGTTCTTC
CDR3 protein: CASSASGLAGDEQFF

V gene: TRBV6-5
clone size: NA
J gene: TRBJ1-4
CDR3 length: 15
D gene: TRBD1
CDR3 DNA: TGTGCCAGCAGTTTGGGACAGGGTTATAGGGAAAAACTGTTTTTT
CDR3 protein: CASSLGQGYREKLFF

V gene: TRBV5-1
clone size: once
J gene: TRBJ2-3
CDR3 length: 12
D gene: NA
CDR3 DNA: TGCGCCAGCAGCTTAGGGTCAGATACGCAGTATTTT
CDR3 protein: CASSLGSDTQYF

V gene: TRBV4-1
clone size: NA
J gene: TRBJ2-1
CDR3 length: 16
D gene: TRBD2
CDR3 DNA: TGCGCCAGCAGCCAAGTAGTAGCGGGGGGGAACAATGAGCAGTTCTTC
CDR3 protein: CASSQVVAGGNNEQFF

V gene: TRBV6-1
clone size: once
J gene: TRBJ2-5
CDR3 length: 14
D gene: NA
CDR3 DNA: TGTGCCAGCAGTTCCCGCGGGACACAAGAGACCCAGTACTTC
CDR3 protein: CASSSRGTQETQYF

V gene: TRBV5-8
clone size: NA
J gene: TRBJ2-3
CDR3 length: 14
D gene: TRBD1
CDR3 DNA: TGTGCCAGCAGCCAAGAACAGGGGGCAGATACGCAGTATTTT
CDR3 protein: CASSQEQGADTQYF

V gene: TRBV5-4
clone size: NA
J gene: TRBJ2-7
CDR3 length: 15
D gene: TRBD2
CDR3 DNA: TGTGCCACCACCAAAGGGCTAGCGGGAGAGTACGAGCAGTACTTC
CDR3 protein: CATTKGLAGEYEQYF

V gene: TRBV7-9
clone size: NA
J gene: TRBJ2-2
CDR3 length: 14
D gene: NA
CDR3 DNA: TGTGCCAGCAGACCGACCGCGTACACCGGGGAGCTGTTTTTT
CDR3 protein: CASRPTAYTGELFF

V gene: TRBV6-5
clone size: NA
J gene: TRBJ2-7
CDR3 length: 15
D gene: TRBD2
CDR3 DNA: TGTGCCAGCGAGGCCGAGGCGGGAGGGGGGTACGAGCAGTACTTC
CDR3 protein: CASEAEAGGGYEQYF

V gene: TRBV7-2
clone size: NA
J gene: TRBJ2-3
CDR3 length: 15
D gene: NA
CDR3 DNA: TGTGCCAGCAGCTTAGCGGGGACTCTCACAGATACGCAGTATTTT
CDR3 protein: CASSLAGTLTDTQYF